This T cell receptor beta chain was observed in a study of Graves' ophthalmopathy and Graves' hyperthyroidism. The CDR3 spans 15 residues. The J segment lost 9 bases and the V segment lost 4 bases, leaving 13 bases of the junction unmatched. Per the germline V gene, CDR1 is SGHRS and CDR2 is YFSETQ. This clonotype was counted at least ten times. TCR beta CDR3 regions were amplified from RNA transcripts. RT-PCR was first run with HTBI primers, then multiplex PCR in a second round. TCRdb re-derived calls from the multiplex PCR reads in MiXCR, one entry per CDR3 protein. The table includes some 380,000 distinct CDR3 sequences, just over 15% detected once. Hyperthyroidism patients had new diagnoses, durations under 2 months, and ages of 18 to 65. Clinical symptoms, serum thyroxine, TRAb, thyroid ultrasound and orbital computed tomography determined diagnosis.

What was sequenced was peripheral blood. The receptor comes from a woman aged 18-29 years with stable Graves' hyperthyroidism. The chain joins TRBV5-1 to TRBJ2-7; 10 bases align to TRBD1. CDR3 amino acids: CASSLLADRGSAQYF. CDR3 DNA: TGCGCCAGCAGCCTCTTGGCGGACAGGGGGTCCGCGCAGTACTTC.